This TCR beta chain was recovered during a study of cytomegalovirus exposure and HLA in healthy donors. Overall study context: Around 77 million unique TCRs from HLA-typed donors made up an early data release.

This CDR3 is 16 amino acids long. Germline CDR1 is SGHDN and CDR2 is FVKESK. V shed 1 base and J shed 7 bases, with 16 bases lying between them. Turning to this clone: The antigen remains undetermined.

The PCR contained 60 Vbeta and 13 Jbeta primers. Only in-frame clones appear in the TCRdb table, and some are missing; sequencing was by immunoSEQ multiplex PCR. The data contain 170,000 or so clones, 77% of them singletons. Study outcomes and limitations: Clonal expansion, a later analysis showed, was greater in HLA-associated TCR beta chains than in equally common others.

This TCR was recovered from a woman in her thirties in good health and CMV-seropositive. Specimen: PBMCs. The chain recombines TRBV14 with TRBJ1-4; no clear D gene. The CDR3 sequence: CASSQVSLSFPEKLFF. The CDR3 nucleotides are TGTGCCAGCAGCCAAGTGAGCTTAAGCTTCCCTGAAAAACTGTTTTTT.